Listed below are T cell receptor beta chains from one sample, sequenced in a study of cytomegalovirus exposure and HLA in healthy donors. Clones were read by immunoSEQ multiplex PCR, and TCRdb kept only the in-frame ones, dropping some. Altogether around 180,000 clones are present, around 77% being singletons, with the ten largest covering under 2.5%. The material sequenced was PBMCs. The receptors originated from a man between 60 and 75 years old in good health and CMV-seronegative. Each CDR3 is given with its conserved first and last residue. Each record gives: D gene, J gene, V gene, clone size, CDR3 DNA, CDR3 protein. The D gene is left open where the match is weak. Clone size is given for some rows only: seen once, a few or many times, or a class if the clone is expanded.

TRBD1,TRBJ2-7,TRBV7-2,once,TGTGCCAGCAGGGACAGGGGGCGATTCTACGAGCAGTACTTC,CASRDRGRFYEQYF
TRBD2,TRBJ2-3,TRBV5-1,-,TGCGCCAGGACCGGGGTAGCGGGTATCGGTACGCAGTATTTT,CARTGVAGIGTQYF
-,TRBJ2-3,TRBV4-3,-,TGCGCCAGCAGCCAAGGGCAGGGCGATAGCACAGATACGCAGTATTTT,CASSQGQGDSTDTQYF
TRBD1,TRBJ1-5,TRBV10-3,-,TGTGCCATCAGTGATGGGACAGGGGAACAGCCCCAGCATTTT,CAISDGTGEQPQHF
TRBD2,TRBJ2-1,TRBV19,once,TGTGCCAGTAGTGTCCTAGCGGGGGGGCTTTTTGATGAGCAGTTCTTC,CASSVLAGGLFDEQFF
-,TRBJ1-2,TRBV28,-,TGTGCCAGCAGTTTAGGTTCCCAGGGGACCTATGGCTACACCTTC,CASSLGSQGTYGYTF
TRBD1,TRBJ1-6,TRBV4-2,once,TGTGCCAGCAGCCAAGAGGGACAGGGCAATAATTCACCCCTCCACTTT,CASSQEGQGNNSPLHF
TRBD1,TRBJ1-6,TRBV6-5,-,TGTGCCAGCAGTACCGTGACAGGGAAAAATTCACCCCTCCACTTT,CASSTVTGKNSPLHF
TRBD2,TRBJ2-2,TRBV7-8,-,TGTGCCAGCAGCTTTAGGACTAGCGGGAGCACCGGGGAGCTGTTTTTT,CASSFRTSGSTGELFF
TRBD1,TRBJ1-2,TRBV29-1,-,TGCAGCGTCGATACGCAGGGGGCGCGCGGCTACACCTTC,CSVDTQGARGYTF
-,TRBJ2-5,TRBV4-3,-,TGCGCCAGCAGCCAAGATCTGGTCGTCGGGGAGACCCAGTACTTC,CASSQDLVVGETQYF
TRBD2,TRBJ2-1,TRBV25-1,-,TGTGCCAGCAGTCTAGCGGGAGGGTCCTACAATGAGCAGTTCTTC,CASSLAGGSYNEQFF
TRBD1,TRBJ2-7,TRBV5-1,few,TGCGCCAGCAGCTTGGTGTTAGGGCCAGGGGGTGAGGACGAGCAGTACTTC,CASSLVLGPGGEDEQYF
-,TRBJ1-2,TRBV2,-,TGTGCCAGAACAGACATAAACTATGGCTACACCTTC,CARTDINYGYTF
TRBD2,TRBJ2-7,TRBV6-6,-,TGTGCCAGCAGCCCTAATGTGATAGCGGGAGTCTACGAGCAGTACTTC,CASSPNVIAGVYEQYF
TRBD2,TRBJ2-3,TRBV5-1,-,TGCGCCAGCACCCTCGGACTAGCGGGCACAGATACGCAGTATTTT,CASTLGLAGTDTQYF
-,TRBJ2-2,TRBV5-6,-,TGTGCCACCCGGGCAGGGCCAGCCGGGGAGCTGTTTTTT,CATRAGPAGELFF
-,TRBJ2-3,TRBV7-9,-,TGTGCCAGCAGCTTGCGGGGCGTCACAGATACGCAGTATTTT,CASSLRGVTDTQYF
-,TRBJ2-5,TRBV27,-,TGTGCCAGCAGGTCCCCAACGAGGGAGACCCAGTACTTC,CASRSPTRETQYF
-,TRBJ2-7,TRBV15,-,TGTGCCACCAGCAGAGATCAGGGGCGCGAGCAGTACTTC,CATSRDQGREQYF
-,TRBJ2-5,TRBV5-6,-,TGTGCCAGCAGCTTGCAGGGGAGCGGAGAGACCCAGTACTTC,CASSLQGSGETQYF
-,TRBJ1-2,TRBV30,-,TGTGCCTGGAGTTTCCAGGGGCAGAGTGGCTACACCTTC,CAWSFQGQSGYTF
TRBD2,TRBJ2-5,TRBV11-2,once,TGTGCCAGCAGCTTAGATCCGGTGACTAGCGGGACAACTTTCCAAGAGACCCAGTACTTC,CASSLDPVTSGTTFQETQYF
-,TRBJ1-1,TRBV15,few,TGTGCCACCAGCAGAGAGGGGGGGGACACTGAAGCTTTCTTT,CATSREGGDTEAFF
TRBD2,TRBJ2-1,TRBV15,-,TGTGCCACCAGCAGAGGGGGGGGGATCAATGAGCAGTTCTTC,CATSRGGGINEQFF
TRBD1,TRBJ2-2,TRBV2,-,TGTGCCAGCAGTGGTTCACAGGGGGGTCGAACCGGGGAGCTGTTTTTT,CASSGSQGGRTGELFF
-,TRBJ1-5,TRBV7-6,-,TGTGCCAGCAGCTTAGTTGCAGGGGAACAGCCCCAGCATTTT,CASSLVAGEQPQHF
TRBD2,TRBJ2-3,TRBV5-1,few,TGCGCCAGCAGCTTGGAAGCCGGACTAGCGGGGATCGCAGATACGCAGTATTTT,CASSLEAGLAGIADTQYF
-,TRBJ1-4,TRBV6-1,-,TGTGCCAGCAGTGAGTTGTATGGCAGGCATTTT,CASSELYGRHF
-,TRBJ1-1,TRBV5-1,-,TGCGCCAGCAGCCTGGGGGAGGGGAACACTGAAGCTTTCTTT,CASSLGEGNTEAFF
-,TRBJ2-1,TRBV29-1,few,TGCAGCGTCAGCGAGAGCTCCTACAATGAGCAGTTCTTC,CSVSESSYNEQFF
-,TRBJ1-1,TRBV28,few,TGTGCCAGCAGCCCCCCGCCCCGGGTTTTTCTTGTGGCTGAAGCTTTCTTT,CASSPPPRVFLVAEAFF
-,TRBJ1-5,TRBV6-5,-,TGTGCCAGCAGTACCAGGGCCCTTAGCAATCAGCCCCAGCATTTT,CASSTRALSNQPQHF
TRBD1,TRBJ2-3,TRBV6-1,-,TGTGCCAGCAGGGACAGGGGCGACCCCACAGATACGCAGTATTTT,CASRDRGDPTDTQYF
-,TRBJ2-5,TRBV5-8,-,TGTGCCAGCAGCTTGGTCCTAGCTGGGGAGACCCAGTACTTC,CASSLVLAGETQYF
-,TRBJ1-5,TRBV19,-,TGTGCCAGTAGAAGGGACAACTCCAATCAGCCCCAGCATTTT,CASRRDNSNQPQHF
-,TRBJ1-4,TRBV30,-,TGTGCCTGGATGGGCGACAATGAAAAACTGTTTTTT,CAWMGDNEKLFF
-,TRBJ2-2,TRBV5-1,-,TGCGCCAGCAGCTTGGTGACAGGACCGAACACCGGGGAGCTGTTTTTT,CASSLVTGPNTGELFF
-,TRBJ2-7,TRBV12-5,-,TGTGCTAGTGGTTCGCCTTACAGGGACGAGCAGTACTTC,CASGSPYRDEQYF
-,TRBJ1-5,TRBV19,-,TGTGCCAGTAGTATCCCTAGACAGGCCTCAGCCCAGCATTTT,CASSIPRQASAQHF
-,TRBJ2-7,TRBV28,-,TGTGCCAGCAGTCCCTTACAGAGGGACGAGCAGTACTTC,CASSPLQRDEQYF
TRBD1,TRBJ2-3,TRBV5-1,-,TGCGCCAGCAGCAAGGGACAGGATTCAGATACGCAGTATTTT,CASSKGQDSDTQYF
TRBD1,TRBJ1-1,TRBV19,-,TGTGCCAGTAGTACGACAGGGGTCCGGACTGAAGCTTTCTTT,CASSTTGVRTEAFF
-,TRBJ2-3,TRBV19,-,TGTGCCAGTGCCACCGGGACTTCAGATACGCAGTATTTT,CASATGTSDTQYF
-,TRBJ2-7,TRBV7-2,-,TGTGCCAGCAGCTTAGGACCGGGACAACCTGCTCAGTACTTC,CASSLGPGQPAQYF
-,TRBJ1-5,TRBV7-8,few,TGTGCCAGCAGCAAGAGGAGCAGGGCAGGGATTGGAAATAGCAATCAGCCCCAGCATTTT,CASSKRSRAGIGNSNQPQHF
TRBD1,TRBJ2-7,TRBV19,-,TGTGCCAGTAGTAACCCCGGGACAGTGTACGAGCAGTACTTC,CASSNPGTVYEQYF